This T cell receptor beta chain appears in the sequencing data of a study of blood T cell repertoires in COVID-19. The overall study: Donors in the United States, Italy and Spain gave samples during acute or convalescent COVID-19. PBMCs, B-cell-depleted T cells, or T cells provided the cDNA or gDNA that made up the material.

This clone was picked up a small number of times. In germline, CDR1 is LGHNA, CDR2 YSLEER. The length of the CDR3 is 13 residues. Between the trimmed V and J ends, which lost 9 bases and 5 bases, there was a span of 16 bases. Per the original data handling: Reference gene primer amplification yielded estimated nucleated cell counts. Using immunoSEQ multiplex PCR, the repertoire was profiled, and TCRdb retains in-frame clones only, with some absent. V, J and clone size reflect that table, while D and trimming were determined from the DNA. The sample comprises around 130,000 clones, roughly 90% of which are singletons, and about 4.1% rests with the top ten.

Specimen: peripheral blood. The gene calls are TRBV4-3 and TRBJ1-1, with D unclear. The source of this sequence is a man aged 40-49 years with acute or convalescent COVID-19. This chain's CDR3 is CASARQAGTEAFF. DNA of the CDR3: TGCGCCAGTGCCCGACAAGCGGGGACTGAAGCTTTCTTT.